This is a list of T cell receptor beta chains from one sample in a study of blood T cell repertoires in COVID-19. Assay used: immunoSEQ multiplex PCR; TCRdb lists only in-frame clones, some missing. The table lists about 290,000 clones, just under 85% of them singletons. Sequenced: peripheral blood. The source of these receptors is a woman between 45 and 60 years old with active or convalescent COVID-19. The CDR3 runs from the conserved cysteine through the conserved F or W. D genes are given only for firm matches. Clone size is shown for a subset of rows, as once, few, many or a class of expanded clone.

>TRBJ1-1|NA|TRBV27|NA
CASSLEGSGASKAFF
TGTGCCAGCAGTTTAGAAGGGTCAGGGGCATCTAAAGCTTTCTTT
>TRBJ1-2|NA|TRBV13|NA
CASSSIGQPNYGYTF
TGTGCCAGCAGCTCAATAGGACAGCCTAACTATGGCTACACCTTC
>TRBJ1-2|NA|TRBV5-6|NA
CASSLAEVPLAGANYGYTF
TGTGCCAGCAGCTTGGCTGAGGTGCCCTTAGCTGGAGCTAACTATGGCTACACCTTC
>TRBJ2-3|TRBD2|TRBV27|NA
CASSSYGRGTDTQYF
TGTGCCAGCAGTTCATACGGGAGGGGCACAGATACGCAGTATTTT
>TRBJ1-1|NA|TRBV10-3|NA
CAISEGPGREVFF
TGTGCCATCAGCGAGGGCCCCGGACGGGAGGTTTTCTTT
>TRBJ2-7|NA|TRBV5-1|NA
CASSPRSSYEQYF
TGCGCCAGCAGCCCCCGCAGCTCCTACGAGCAGTACTTC
>TRBJ2-3|NA|TRBV9|NA
CASSVLLNTDTQYF
TGTGCCAGCAGCGTATTACTAAACACGGATACGCAGTATTTT
>TRBJ2-6|TRBD1|TRBV19|NA
CASSTPGGAGANVLTF
TGTGCCAGTAGTACACCAGGGGGAGCTGGGGCCAACGTCCTGACTTTC
>TRBJ2-1|TRBD1|TRBV11-3|few
CASSPLGQGYEQFF
TGTGCCAGCAGCCCCTTGGGACAGGGCTATGAGCAGTTCTTC
>TRBJ2-7|NA|TRBV2|NA
CASRQPGSGPSYEQYF
TGTGCCAGCAGACAGCCGGGGAGCGGACCCTCCTACGAGCAGTACTTC
>TRBJ1-5|NA|TRBV19|NA
CASSIFRRGVDQPQHF
TGTGCCAGTAGTATTTTCCGTCGCGGGGTGGATCAGCCCCAGCATTTT
>TRBJ1-2|NA|TRBV5-6|NA
CASSLEGVALRKGYGYTF
TGTGCCAGCAGCTTGGAGGGAGTGGCACTACGGAAGGGCTATGGCTACACCTTC
>TRBJ1-5|NA|TRBV2|NA
CASSPGQNQPQHF
TGTGCCAGCAGCCCGGGACAAAATCAGCCCCAGCATTTT
>TRBJ1-2|NA|TRBV29-1|NA
CSVEGQRGYTF
TGCAGCGTTGAGGGACAACGCGGCTACACCTTC
>TRBJ1-1|TRBD1|TRBV7-9|NA
CASTLGQGAHTEAFF
TGTGCCAGCACCCTGGGACAGGGGGCGCACACTGAAGCTTTCTTT
>TRBJ1-2|NA|TRBV27|few
CASSPWGGSYGYTF
TGTGCCAGCAGCCCATGGGGGGGTAGCTATGGCTACACCTTC
>TRBJ1-4|TRBD1|TRBV5-1|NA
CASSLGTGGNEKLFF
TGCGCCAGCAGCTTGGGGACAGGTGGAAATGAAAAACTGTTTTTT
>TRBJ2-2|NA|TRBV21-1|NA
CASSKSGGLALQMNTGELFF
TGTGCCAGCAGCAAATCGGGCGGGCTAGCCCTACAGATGAACACCGGGGAGCTGTTTTTT
>TRBJ1-5|NA|TRBV19|NA
CASSDGQLYNQPQHF
TGTGCCAGTAGCGATGGACAGTTATACAATCAGCCCCAGCATTTT
>TRBJ1-5|NA|TRBV27|NA
CASQASGGLSNQPQHF
TGTGCCAGCCAGGCGTCGGGGGGCCTTAGCAATCAGCCCCAGCATTTT
>TRBJ2-3|NA|TRBV24-1|NA
CATTGRDDTQYF
TGTGCCACCACCGGTCGTGATGATACGCAGTATTTT
>TRBJ2-5|TRBD1|TRBV19|NA
CASSPQGQETQYF
TGTGCCAGTAGTCCACAGGGGCAAGAGACCCAGTACTTC
>TRBJ1-1|NA|TRBV9|NA
CASSLGQTTEAFF
TGTGCCAGCAGCTTAGGACAGACCACTGAAGCTTTCTTT
>TRBJ1-1|NA|TRBV6-5|NA
CASIDPGRTTEAFF
TGTGCCAGCATCGACCCAGGGCGGACCACTGAAGCTTTCTTT
>TRBJ2-6|NA|TRBV19|few
CASSISSTVHSGANVLTF
TGTGCCAGTAGTATCAGTTCTACAGTGCACTCTGGGGCCAACGTCCTGACTTTC
>TRBJ2-7|NA|TRBV15|NA
CATSRVGHSYEQYF
TGTGCCACCAGCAGAGTGGGACATTCCTACGAGCAGTACTTC
>TRBJ2-7|NA|TRBV20-1|NA
CSASSGTSYEQYF
TGCAGTGCTAGTTCAGGGACTTCCTACGAGCAGTACTTC
>TRBJ2-7|NA|TRBV3-1/TRBV3-2|NA
CASSQQGGEQYF
TGTGCCAGCAGCCAACAGGGTGGCGAGCAGTACTTC
>TRBJ2-3|TRBD2|TRBV19|once
CASSISAGGSTDTQYF
TGTGCCAGTAGTATCTCGGCGGGAGGGAGCACAGATACGCAGTATTTT
>TRBJ2-1|TRBD1|TRBV6-1|NA
CASSEPLGQLFYNEQFF
TGTGCCAGCAGTGAACCGTTGGGACAGTTATTCTACAATGAGCAGTTCTTC
>TRBJ2-3|NA|TRBV3-1/TRBV3-2|NA
CASSQFGDTQYF
TGTGCCAGCAGCCAGTTTGGCGATACGCAGTATTTT
>TRBJ1-2|TRBD1|TRBV29-1|once
CSLEGQVNYGYTF
TGCAGCTTGGAGGGACAGGTGAACTATGGCTACACCTTC
>TRBJ1-2|TRBD1|TRBV18|NA
CASSPNQGAGYTF
TGTGCCAGCTCACCAAACCAGGGGGCTGGCTACACCTTC
>TRBJ2-7|NA|TRBV12-5|once
CASGSPTSYSYEQYF
TGTGCTAGTGGTTCCCCCACTAGTTACTCCTACGAGCAGTACTTC
>TRBJ1-1|NA|TRBV2|NA
CASIDYGLNTEAFF
TGTGCCAGCATCGATTATGGCTTGAACACTGAAGCTTTCTTT
>TRBJ1-4|NA|TRBV4-1|NA
CASSQDRQGHSTNEKLFF
TGCGCCAGCAGCCAAGATCGCCAGGGACATTCAACTAATGAAAAACTGTTTTTT
>TRBJ1-5|NA|TRBV19|few
CASSNGVSQPQHF
TGTGCCAGTAGTAATGGAGTTTCCCAGCCCCAGCATTTT
>TRBJ2-3|NA|TRBV11-2|NA
CASSFGQGHTDTQYF
TGTGCCAGCAGCTTCGGACAAGGACACACAGATACGCAGTATTTT
>TRBJ1-5|TRBD1|TRBV6-1|NA
CASSGWDRLSNQPQHF
TGTGCCAGCAGTGGATGGGACAGACTTAGCAATCAGCCCCAGCATTTT
>TRBJ1-2|NA|TRBV28|NA
CASRVTGIHYGYTF
TGTGCCAGTAGAGTCACGGGGATACACTATGGCTACACCTTC
>TRBJ2-7|TRBD2|TRBV28|NA
CASSPHLAGPTYEQYF
TGTGCCAGCAGTCCCCACCTAGCGGGCCCCACCTACGAGCAGTACTTC
>TRBJ2-1|TRBD2|TRBV5-1|NA
CASSPGLAGGEQFF
TGCGCCAGCAGCCCAGGACTAGCGGGAGGTGAGCAGTTCTTC
>TRBJ2-1|NA|TRBV14|NA
CASSQARGGSSYNEQFF
TGTGCCAGCAGCCAAGCACGCGGGGGCAGCTCCTACAATGAGCAGTTCTTC
>TRBJ1-2|TRBD1|TRBV5-1|NA
CASSLVAAGGDGYTF
TGCGCCAGCAGCTTGGTAGCGGCAGGGGGCGATGGCTACACCTTC
>TRBJ1-2|NA|TRBV27|NA
CASRQGWDGYTF
TGTGCCAGCAGACAGGGTTGGGATGGCTACACCTTC